Sequencing of this T cell receptor (beta chain) was carried out in a study of Ad26.COV2.S vaccination and SARS-CoV-2 variants. Turning to the study itself: Once or twice, 56 days apart, Ad26.COV2.S was delivered intramuscularly. Findings and caveats of the study: Spike-specific TCR breadth was greater after Ad26.COV2.S than placebo. In vaccinated individuals, spike-specific CD8+ and CD4+ T cell responses reportedly displayed substantial breadth.

The CDR3 covers 13 residues. The ends lost 4 bases at V and 6 bases at J; junction bases unmatched: 1. The germline V gene encodes CDR1 SGHDT and CDR2 YYEEEE. This table comes from immunoSEQ multiplex PCR, and its TCRdb copy is limited to in-frame clones, with some not included. The repertoire consists of approximately 480,000 clones, with roughly 87% occurring once and the leading ten covering around 13%. This sample's treatment: around 19 received Ad26.COV2.S at low or high dose, single or two shots; several received placebo; per-sample allocation not given. Repertoires come from day 63 after the first vaccine or placebo injection. Boston supplied an adult donor aged 18-55 years. Regarding this clone: The antigen is not known.

Here the sequenced sample was peripheral blood, taken in a trial of Ad26.COV2.S vaccine versus placebo. The origin of this receptor is a person between 18 and 60 years old who received the Ad26.COV2.S COVID-19 vaccine or a placebo. The J gene is TRBJ1-4, the V gene TRBV5-6; 9 bases map to TRBD1. CDR3 amino acids: CASSGDRDEKLFF. CDR3 nucleotides: TGTGCCAGCAGCGGGGACAGGGATGAAAAACTGTTTTTT.